This passage covers 10 T cell receptor beta chains from one sample sequenced in a study of CD8 T cells in ankylosing spondylitis (dated by TCRdb to about 2017). The library was generated by 5' RACE. This sample was sequenced with an Illumina HiSeq 2500. In-frame beta chains were kept once TCRdb had trimmed the public reads at Q25 with fastp and called clones with MiXCR. Rows with one shared CDR3 protein collapse into an entry with the most common genes and DNA. In this sample the table shows 100,000 or so distinct CDR3 sequences, 24% of which occur a single time. Roughly an eighth of the sample goes to the ten largest clones. The sequencing input was synovial fluid, either unsorted or a sorted T cell fraction (not recorded which). The receptor source for this set is a male donor with ankylosing spondylitis.

This clonotype appeared a few times. The CDR3 loop reads CSATGTTYEQYF. The CDR3 DNA is TGCAGTGCTACGGGCACTACCTACGAGCAGTACTTC. V gene TRBV20-1 combines with J gene TRBJ2-7; D unclear. Germline V gene lookup returns CDR1 DFQATT and CDR2 SNEGSKA (reference sequence). V lost 4 bases and J 2 bases, leaving 9 bases between the germline ends. The length of the CDR3 is 12 residues.

The sample holds many counts of this clonotype. V is TRBV28 and J is TRBJ2-4; D perhaps matches TRBD1 (6 bases). Trimming cost V 6 bases and J 7 bases, with 25 bases left between them. This CDR3 comprises 17 residues. The germline CDR1 and CDR2 sequences are MDHEN and SYDVKM. For the CDR3, the DNA is TGTGCCAGCAGCCGCCCCCCACAGGGACCCTTTGGTAACATTCAGTACTTC. Protein sequence: CASSRPPQGPFGNIQYF.

The chain uses TRBV29-1 and TRBJ2-2; tentative D call: TRBD2 (5 bases). The CDR3 spans 13 residues. The V gene's germline CDR1 is SQVTM and CDR2 ANQGSEA. The ends were cut back, 6 bases at V and 1 base at J, with 9 bases in the middle. CDR3: CSVRRGNTGELFF. The CDR3, as DNA: TGCAGCGTCCGACGGGGGAACACCGGGGAGCTGTTTTTT.

This clonotype was recorded at least ten times. The rearrangement joins TRBV5-1 to TRBJ2-1, with 7 bases identical to TRBD2. Germline V gene lookup returns CDR1 SGHRS and CDR2 YFSETQ. Trimming removed 0 bases from V and 7 bases from J; junction bases left unmatched: 4. This CDR3 is 14 amino acids long. The chain's CDR3 is CASSLGGSGNEQFF. The CDR3 nucleotides read TGCGCCAGCAGCTTGGGCGGGAGTGGTAATGAGCAGTTCTTC.

The chain carries TRBV24-1 and TRBJ2-7, with D perhaps matching TRBD1 or TRBD2 (5 bases each). The CDR3 length is 13 residues. Trimming cost V 4 bases and J 7 bases, with 13 bases left between them. Germline CDR1 KGHDR, CDR2 SFDVKD. The CDR3 nucleotides are TGTGCCACCAGTGAGTCCGGGACGGATGAGCAGTACTTC. Protein: CATSESGTDEQYF.

This clonotype was detected a few times. The V and J genes are TRBV18 and TRBJ2-1; TRBD1 matches 11 bases. The ends lost 4 bases at V and 8 bases at J; junction bases unmatched: 7. The CDR3 sequence is 15 residues long. The germline CDR1 and CDR2 sequences are KGHSH and LQKENI. DNA for the CDR3: TGTGCCAGCTCACTTTTAACGGGACAGGGGGATGAGCAGTTCTTC. Protein product: CASSLLTGQGDEQFF. Full variable domain (outside the CDR3, taken from reference TRBV18 and TRBJ2-1): NAGVMQNPRHLVRRRGQEARLRCSPMKGHSHVYWYRQLPEEGLKFMVYLQKENIIDESGMPKERFSAEFPKEGPSILRIQQVVRGDSAAYFCASSLLTGQGDEQFFGPGTRLTVL.

This clonotype has at least ten counts. V is TRBV11-2 and J is TRBJ2-1; D is ambiguous. The CDR3 runs 16 residues. Germline loops: CDR1 SGHAT, CDR2 FQNNGV. With 0 bases removed from V and 1 base from J, the gap between germline ends came to 10 bases. The CDR3 DNA is TGTGCCAGCAGCTTAGATCCGGTCTCTTCCTACAATGAGCAGTTCTTC. Its translation is CASSLDPVSSYNEQFF. The full variable domain, in which reference TRBV11-2 and TRBJ2-1 provide the parts outside the CDR3, is EAGVAQSPRYKIIEKRQSVAFWCNPISGHATLYWYQQILGQGPKLLIQFQNNGVVDDSQLPKDRFSAERLKGVDSTLKIQPAKLEDSAVYLCASSLDPVSSYNEQFFGPGTRLTVL.

About this clonotype: One junction end disagrees with the germline gene, perhaps due to a read error. The chain carries TRBV7-8 and TRBJ2-2; TRBD2 might be the D (6 bases). CDR1 and CDR2 from the germline V gene are SGHVS and FQNEAQ. CDR3 size: 15 residues. Written as DNA, the CDR3 is TGTGCCAGCAGCTCCTTTGGGGAGGCCACCGGGCAGCTGTTTTTT. Translated, it gives CASSSFGEATGQLFF.

The chain is built from TRBV5-8 and TRBJ2-2; D call uncertain. This CDR3 region has 16 residues. The germline V gene encodes CDR1 SGHTS and CDR2 YDEGEE. V was pared by 6 bases and J by 2 bases, with 17 bases between. The CDR3 spells CASTPVLGVNTGELFF. The DNA of the CDR3 is TGTGCCAGCACCCCGGTGTTGGGTGTTAACACCGGGGAGCTGTTTTTT.

Many counts were recorded for this clonotype. V usage is TRBV7-7 and J usage is TRBJ2-1; TRBD2 might be the D (6 bases). The ends were cut back, 5 bases at V and 10 bases at J, with 18 bases in the middle. CDR1 is SSHAT and CDR2 is FNYEAQ in the germline V gene (reference sequence). This CDR3 contains 14 residues. The CDR3 region has the DNA TGTGCCAGCAGCACGGGACTCCTCCCGAGGGAGCAGTTCTTC. Its protein is CASSTGLLPREQFF.